The 31 T cell receptor beta chains below were found in one sample sequenced in a study of technical replicates of blood from several donors. The data were produced by immunoSEQ multiplex PCR, yet TCRdb's version contains in-frame clones alone and is incomplete. The sample includes approximately 82,000 clones, approximately 91% of them seen just once. The sample consisted of T cells isolated from PBMCs. The receptors were gathered from a human donor in good health. Some clones in this sample may be carry-over from other donors' samples.

J is TRBJ2-2 and V is TRBV11-3, with a tentative D call TRBD1 (6 bases). Germline-derived CDR1 and CDR2 are SGHNT and YENEEA. With 5 bases removed from V and 7 bases from J, the gap between germline ends came to 20 bases. This CDR3 has 16 residues. CDR3: CASSRGSLPGHGELFF. In nucleotides, the CDR3 is TGTGCCAGCAGCCGCGGTTCCCTGCCGGGACACGGGGAGCTGTTTTTT.

Written as DNA, the CDR3 is TGCAGCGTTTACACCGGGACAGGGGGTTACGAGCAGTACTTC. This translates into CSVYTGTGGYEQYF. The rearrangement joins TRBV29-1 to TRBJ2-7; 11 positions match TRBD1. After removal of 5 bases from V and 4 bases from J, the junction contained 7 bases not matched to a gene. This CDR3 is 14 amino acids long. CDR1 is SQVTM, CDR2 ANQGSEA, per germline.

This clone was picked up one time. The chain is built from TRBV5-5 and TRBJ2-7, with 9 bases that match TRBD2. The CDR3 length is 16 residues. Germline CDR1 and CDR2: SGHKS and YYEKEE (reference sequence). V lost 4 bases to trimming and J lost 2 bases; unmatched junction nucleotides: 10. The CDR3 region is CASSPRLAETTYEQYF. Written as DNA, the CDR3 is TGTGCCAGCAGCCCAAGACTAGCGGAGACAACCTACGAGCAGTACTTC.

This clone has only one observation. The V gene is TRBV7-9, the J gene TRBJ2-3; D perhaps matches TRBD2 (6 bases). The CDR3 has 14 residues. Between the trimmed V and J ends, which lost 2 bases and 2 bases, there was a span of 8 bases. Germline V gene data show CDR1 as SEHNR and CDR2 as FQNEAQ (reference sequence). The CDR3 bases are TGTGCCAGCAGCTTAAAGGACTACACAGATACGCAGTATTTT. Protein sequence: CASSLKDYTDTQYF. The full variable domain, with the rest looked up from reference TRBV7-9 and TRBJ2-3, is DTGVSQNPRHKITKRGQNVTFRCDPISEHNRLYWYRQTLGQGPEFLTYFQNEAQLEKSRLLSDRFSAERPKGSFSTLEIQRTEQGDSAMYLCASSLKDYTDTQYFGPGTRLTVL.

This chain links TRBV5-4 with TRBJ2-1, with D possibly being TRBD2 (6 bases). Germline V CDR1 and CDR2: SGHNT, YYREEE (reference sequence). V shed 5 bases and J shed 6 bases, with 12 bases lying between them. The CDR3 totals 13 residues. CDR3 coding DNA: TGTGCCAGCAGATCGACTAGTTTCAATGAGCAGTTCTTC. It encodes CASRSTSFNEQFF.

The chain links TRBV6-5 to TRBJ2-7; tentatively, D is TRBD1 (6 bases). The germline V gene has CDR1 MNHEY and CDR2 SVGAGI. The length of the CDR3 is 14 residues. V lost 5 bases, J lost 4 bases, and 15 bases lay in between. The DNA of the CDR3 is TGTGCCAGCAGTACCGGGACACCTATTTACGAGCAGTACTTC. Residues: CASSTGTPIYEQYF.

This clone occurred once. This chain links TRBV4-1 with TRBJ2-7, with D maybe TRBD2 (5 bases). Per the germline V gene, CDR1 is MGHRA and CDR2 is YSYEKL. The germline V and J ends were trimmed by 3 bases and 3 bases, with 9 bases remaining between them. The CDR3 consists of 13 residues. The CDR3: CASSQYEGYEQYF. The CDR3, as DNA: TGCGCCAGCAGCCAGTATGAGGGCTACGAGCAGTACTTC.

This clone has a single count. The chain recombines TRBV29-1 with TRBJ2-1; TRBD1 is a possible D gene (6 bases). Germline assignment: CDR1 SQVTM and CDR2 ANQGSEA. The CDR3 is made up of 14 amino acids. V dropped 0 bases and J dropped 0 bases, with 6 bases sitting between them. The CDR3 sequence: CSVEDRGSYNEQFF. CDR3 bases: TGCAGCGTTGAAGACAGGGGCTCCTACAATGAGCAGTTCTTC.

The V gene is TRBV7-7, the J gene TRBJ2-3; TRBD1 might be the D (5 bases). Trimming pared 3 bases from V and 4 bases from J, leaving 11 bases between. The length of the CDR3 is 14 residues. Per germline, CDR1 SSHAT and CDR2 FNYEAQ (reference sequence). The CDR3 spells CASSFLGAADTQYF. The CDR3 coding sequence is TGTGCCAGCAGCTTTTTAGGGGCCGCAGATACGCAGTATTTT.

The rearrangement uses TRBV5-1 and TRBJ2-7; 9 bases match TRBD1. After removal of 4 bases from V and 0 bases from J, the junction contained 11 bases not matched to a gene. Germline V gives CDR1 SGHRS, CDR2 YFSETQ. The CDR3 contains 17 residues. The CDR3 nucleotides are TGCGCCAGCAGCCGTAATCCCGGGACAGGGAGCTCCTACGAGCAGTACTTC. It is translated as CASSRNPGTGSSYEQYF.

The genes are TRBV18 and TRBJ1-5; D is perhaps TRBD1 (6 bases). Germline CDR1 is KGHSH and CDR2 is LQKENI. CDR3 length: 16 residues. V was clipped by 2 bases and J by 4 bases, with 15 bases between them. The CDR3 sequence is CASSPTGLNGNQPQHF. CDR3 sequence (DNA): TGTGCCAGCTCACCAACAGGGCTTAATGGTAATCAGCCCCAGCATTTT.

Turning to this clone: At one boundary the junction diverges from the germline segment, which might be a read error. Other DNA sequences of this sample code for an identical CDR3. The chain has TRBV27 and TRBJ1-2; tentatively, D is TRBD1 (5 bases). Germline V gives CDR1 MNHEY, CDR2 SMNVEV (reference sequence). The CDR3 runs to 15 residues. The CDR3 region is CASSLGGAHNYGYTF. The CDR3 DNA sequence: TGCGCCAGCAGTTTAGGAGGGGCTCATAACTATGGCTACACCTTC.

This chain connects TRBV9 to TRBJ2-1; D is possibly TRBD1 (6 bases). V lost 4 bases and J lost 7, with 15 bases in between. CDR3 length: 14 residues. Looked up from germline, CDR1 is SGDLS and CDR2 is YYNGEE. CDR3 nucleotides: TGTGCCAGCAGCCCGATATTTACAGGGAATGAGCAGTTCTTC. The encoded protein is CASSPIFTGNEQFF.

The V and J genes are TRBV28 and TRBJ2-1; the D is unclear. Trimming pared 3 bases from V and 4 bases from J, leaving 10 bases between. Per germline, CDR1 MDHEN and CDR2 SYDVKM. CDR3 size: 14 residues. The DNA for the CDR3 is TGTGCCAGCAGTTTGGTAGCTTCTTACAATGAGCAGTTCTTC. Amino acid sequence: CASSLVASYNEQFF. The entire variable domain, with the rest obtained from reference TRBV28 and TRBJ2-1, is as follows: DVKVTQSSRYLVKRTGEKVFLECVQDMDHENMFWYRQDPGLGLRLIYFSYDVKMKEKGDIPEGYSVSREKKERFSLILESASTNQTSMYLCASSLVASYNEQFFGPGTRLTVL.

The count of this clone is one. J is TRBJ2-5 and V is TRBV5-8; 8 bases are shared with TRBD2. Germline lookup yields CDR1 SGHTS and CDR2 YDEGEE. CDR3 length: 14 amino acids. With 2 bases clipped from V and 1 base from J, the junction kept 1 base outside the gene matches. The CDR3: CASSLGTSQETQYF. CDR3 nucleotides: TGTGCCAGCAGCTTAGGGACTAGCCAAGAGACCCAGTACTTC.

The chain recombines TRBV4-2 with TRBJ2-5; the D gene is possibly TRBD1 (5 bases). This CDR3 spans 14 amino acids. Trimming removed 2 bases from V and 4 bases from J, with 11 bases in between. The germline V gene has CDR1 LGHNA and CDR2 YNFKEQ. CDR3 protein: CASSQQWGPETQYF. For the CDR3, the DNA is TGTGCCAGCAGCCAACAGTGGGGCCCAGAGACCCAGTACTTC.

J is TRBJ1-2 and V is TRBV9, with D possibly being TRBD1 (5 bases). The CDR3 covers 13 residues. Germline V gene sequence: CDR1 SGDLS, CDR2 YYNGEE. V was shortened by 3 bases and J by 3 bases, with 9 bases between the two germline ends. The CDR3 DNA reads as TGTGCCAGCAGCGGCGGGGCCTACTATGGCTACACCTTC. The encoded protein is CASSGGAYYGYTF. Filled out from reference TRBV9 and TRBJ1-2, the complete variable domain reads DSGVTQTPKHLITATGQRVTLRCSPRSGDLSVYWYQQSLDQGLQFLIQYYNGEERAKGNILERFSAQQFPDLHSELNLSSLELGDSALYFCASSGGAYYGYTFGSGTRLTVV.

The chain recombines TRBV30 with TRBJ1-5, with a tentative D call TRBD1 (5 bases). V lost 0 bases and J lost 5, with 8 bases in between. CDR1 is GTSNPN and CDR2 is SVGIG in the germline V gene (reference sequence). This CDR3 comprises 13 residues. CDR3 nucleotides: TGTGCCTGGAGTGTACGGGGGGATCAGCCCCAGCATTTT. Translation gives CAWSVRGDQPQHF.

The CDR3 sequence is CASSLRHTGELFF. The CDR3 region has the DNA TGTGCCAGCAGCCTCAGACATACCGGGGAGCTGTTTTTT. This chain links TRBV11-3 with TRBJ2-2; no clear D gene. CDR1 SGHNT and CDR2 YENEEA come from the germline V gene. The ends were cut back, 5 bases at V and 5 bases at J, with 9 bases in the middle. CDR3 size: 13 residues.

The chain carries TRBV5-4 and TRBJ1-3, with 8 nucleotides matching TRBD1. The ends lost 4 bases at V and 0 bases at J; junction bases unmatched: 6. Germline assignment: CDR1 SGHNT and CDR2 YYREEE (reference sequence). The CDR3 is 16 residues long. The CDR3 loop reads CASSEGTGISGNTIYF. The CDR3 nucleotides are TGTGCCAGCAGCGAAGGGACAGGCATCTCTGGAAACACCATATATTTT.

The chain combines TRBV28 with TRBJ2-7; tentatively, D is TRBD2 (7 bases). CDR1 is MDHEN and CDR2 is SYDVKM in the germline V gene. The CDR3 runs 13 residues. Trimming removed 3 bases from V and 5 bases from J, with 11 bases in between. CDR3 DNA: TGTGCCAGCAGTTTGGGAGGGGGGCACGAGCAGTACTTC. It codes for CASSLGGGHEQYF.

The chain links TRBV6-1 to TRBJ1-1, with D perhaps matching TRBD1 (6 bases). CDR1 is MNHNS and CDR2 is SASEGT in the germline V gene. This CDR3 is built from 13 residues. Trimming cost V 2 bases and J 4 bases, with 8 bases left between them. The chain's CDR3 is CASSETGLTEAFF. CDR3 in DNA: TGTGCCAGCAGTGAAACAGGGCTCACTGAAGCTTTCTTT.

The rearrangement joins TRBV2 to TRBJ2-1; TRBD2 matches 9 bases. CDR1 is SNHLY and CDR2 is FYNNEI in the germline V gene. The CDR3 extends over 15 amino acids. V shed 4 bases, J shed 8 bases, and the junction held 9 bases outside the gene matches. The CDR3 region has the DNA TGTGCCAGCAGTGGAGTAGCGGGGGAGGTCGATGAGCAGTTCTTC. Its translation is CASSGVAGEVDEQFF.

The rearrangement links TRBV6-5 to TRBJ1-5; unclear D gene. CDR3 length: 13 amino acids. V was shortened by 8 bases and J by 0 bases, with 8 bases between the two germline ends. Germline loops: CDR1 MNHEY, CDR2 SVGAGI. The CDR3 nucleotides read TGTGCCAGCGGTGTCTATAGCAATCAGCCCCAGCATTTT. This sequence encodes CASGVYSNQPQHF.

This chain's CDR3 is CASSLGQGVHEQYF. The CDR3, as DNA: TGTGCCAGCAGCTTAGGACAGGGTGTCCACGAGCAGTACTTC. V and J are TRBV7-6 and TRBJ2-5; 7 bases agree with TRBD1. The DNA end favors TRBJ2-7, so the J call may be wrong. The CDR3 is 14 amino acids. Germline CDR1 is SGHVS and CDR2 is FNYEAQ.

The rearrangement joins TRBV7-3 to TRBJ2-3; 8 nucleotides match TRBD1. Trimming took 4 bases from V and 3 from J; bases not matched to a gene: 6. The CDR3 extends over 15 amino acids. Germline CDR1 reads SGHTA; CDR2 reads FQGTGA. The CDR3 sequence: CASSSPGQETDTQYF. In nucleotides, the CDR3 is TGTGCCAGCAGCTCACCGGGACAGGAGACAGATACGCAGTATTTT. Looking up the rest from reference TRBV7-3 and TRBJ2-3 gives the full variable domain: GAGVSQTPSNKVTEKGKYVELRCDPISGHTALYWYRQSLGQGPEFLIYFQGTGAADDSGLPNDRFFAVRPEGSVSTLKIQRTERGDSAVYLCASSSPGQETDTQYFGPGTRLTVL.

The genes are TRBV6-1 and TRBJ2-2, with TRBD1 as a possible D gene (6 bases). The V gene's germline CDR1 is MNHNS and CDR2 SASEGT. The V and J ends lost 1 base and 10 bases respectively, with 19 bases between them. This CDR3 spans 16 amino acids. In nucleotides, the CDR3 is TGTGCCAGCAGTGAAGTTCAGGGGCTAACCGGGGAGGAGCTGTTTTTT. This codes for CASSEVQGLTGEELFF.

The rearrangement links TRBV7-3 to TRBJ2-3; D perhaps matches TRBD1 (6 bases). Per germline, CDR1 SGHTA and CDR2 FQGTGA. V gave up 2 bases and J gave up 4 bases, with 10 bases separating them. The CDR3 length is 14 residues. The CDR3 nucleotides are TGTGCCAGCAGCTTAGTGGGGGCCGCAGATACGCAGTATTTT. Its translation is CASSLVGAADTQYF.

The chain couples TRBV7-9 to TRBJ2-7, with D possibly TRBD1 on 6 matching bases. The CDR3 contains 15 residues. V was shortened by 5 bases and J by 4 bases, with 18 bases between the two germline ends. CDR1 and CDR2 from the germline V gene are SEHNR and FQNEAQ (reference sequence). As DNA, the CDR3 is TGTGCCAGCAGCGTCACGCAACAGGGTGGGTACGAGCAGTACTTC. This gives the protein CASSVTQQGGYEQYF.

The chain carries TRBV5-4 and TRBJ2-7; TRBD2 agrees at 11 bases. V shed 5 bases, J shed 1 base, and the junction held 5 bases outside the gene matches. Germline V gives CDR1 SGHNT, CDR2 YYREEE (reference sequence). The CDR3 runs to 15 residues. The CDR3 protein is CASSGTSGESYEQYF. The CDR3 DNA reads TGTGCCAGCAGTGGGACTAGCGGAGAATCCTACGAGCAGTACTTC.

This chain joins TRBV4-2 and TRBJ2-7; TRBD1 is a possible D gene (6 bases). V lost 4 bases and J 5 bases, leaving 12 bases between the germline ends. CDR1 is LGHNA and CDR2 is YNFKEQ in the germline V gene. The CDR3 has 13 amino acids. The chain's CDR3 is CASSRTDVDEQYF. For the CDR3, the DNA is TGTGCCAGCAGCCGGACAGACGTCGACGAGCAGTACTTC.